This section outlines one TCR beta chain sequence together with its context. V lost 7 bases to trimming and J lost 8 bases, with 17 bases between them. CDR3 length equals 13 residues. Germline V gives CDR1 SEHNR, CDR2 FQNEAQ (reference sequence). TCRdb used MiXCR to reprocess the 5' RACE reads, holding one entry per CDR3 protein. This table has 50,000 to 70,000 distinct CDR3 sequences, under 15% appearing once. The source of the sample is a study of early T cells in non-severe SARS-CoV-2 infection. This clonotype was obtained from an adult who was a healthcare worker with PCR-confirmed SARS-CoV-2 infection or an uninfected control (not recorded which). Sequences were derived from whole blood, sampled at baseline. The chain has TRBV7-9 and TRBJ1-2; D might be TRBD1 (5 bases). The CDR3 sequence is CASIRAGTYGYTF. Here the CDR3 DNA reads TGTGCCAGCATCCGGGCAGGGACCTACGGCTACACCTTC.